The T cell receptor (beta chain) described here comes from a study of chemoradiotherapy in HPV16-positive cancers. The CDR3 runs 15 residues. V shed 3 bases, J shed 4 bases, and the junction held 8 bases outside the gene matches. Germline lookup yields CDR1 LNHDA and CDR2 SQIVND (reference sequence). TCRdb's copy holds only in-frame clones and misses some; the assay was immunoSEQ multiplex PCR. The sample has 1,000 or so clones, under 85% seen once; the top ten hold 9% to 15%. The TCR was taken from a human donor with HPV-associated anogenital cancer. The rearrangement links TRBV19 to TRBJ1-2; 7 nucleotides align to TRBD1. The sequenced sample was tumor tissue, obtained from a patient who underwent chemoradiotherapy. The CDR3 region is CASSILTGTIYGYTF. DNA for the CDR3: TGTGCCAGTAGTATCTTGACAGGGACGATCTATGGCTACACCTTC.